This TCR beta chain comes out of a study of T-cell reconstitution after alpha-beta-depleted transplantation in children. Unique molecular identifiers were incorporated during preparation of the TCRbeta library. MiXCR, applied by TCRdb to the PCR reads, yields one record per CDR3 protein. The sample has roughly 100,000 distinct CDR3 sequences; 7.5% to 9.5% are singletons. Germline CDR1 SGHTA, CDR2 FQGNSA. V shed 5 bases and J 5 bases; nucleotides not matched to a gene: 15. The length of the CDR3 is 17 residues. The sequencing here drew on PBMCs, taken before TCRalphabeta/CD19-depleted stem cell transplant. The chain has TRBV7-2 and TRBJ2-7; 10 bases are shared with TRBD1. This receptor was identified in a boy under 10 years old with acute lymphoblastic leukemia, due to receive a stem cell transplant. The DNA of the CDR3 is TGTGCCAGCAGCATACCGAGGACAGGGGGTACTTTAGACGAGCAGTACTTC. This codes for CASSIPRTGGTLDEQYF.